These T cell receptor beta chains were read from a single sample in a study of shared clonotypes between healthy human individuals. Only in-frame clones appear in the TCRdb table, and some are missing; sequencing was by immunoSEQ multiplex PCR. The sample holds about 2.1 million clones, 85% to 95% seen once. Specimen: naive CD8+ T cells from PBMCs. The receptors derive from a man aged 18 to 30 in good health. Some clones in this sample may be carry-over from other donors' samples. CDR3s include the opening cysteine and the closing phenylalanine or tryptophan. The order of the fields is clone size, J gene, V gene, D gene, CDR3 DNA, CDR3 protein. D genes are given only for firm matches. Size tells how often a clone was seen (once, few, many) or the class of an expanded clone, and some rows leave it out.

clone_size: .; j_call: TRBJ1-2; v_call: TRBV27; d_call: .; cdr3_nt: TGTGCCAGCAGTCCCCTCGTCGAGTATGGCTACACCTTC; cdr3_aa: CASSPLVEYGYTF
clone_size: .; j_call: TRBJ1-2; v_call: TRBV5-1; d_call: TRBD1; cdr3_nt: TGCGCCAGCAGCTTGGCCGATCCAGGGGGGCATGGCTACACCTTC; cdr3_aa: CASSLADPGGHGYTF
clone_size: .; j_call: TRBJ1-2; v_call: TRBV28; d_call: .; cdr3_nt: TGTGCCAGCAGGTGGGGAGCTAACTATGGCTACACCTTC; cdr3_aa: CASRWGANYGYTF
clone_size: .; j_call: TRBJ1-1; v_call: TRBV14; d_call: .; cdr3_nt: TGTGCCAGCAGCCAAGAGGAGTTGGGATGGACTGAAGCTTTCTTT; cdr3_aa: CASSQEELGWTEAFF
clone_size: .; j_call: TRBJ2-1; v_call: TRBV5-5; d_call: TRBD1; cdr3_nt: TGTGCCAGCATCCTCGGACAGGGCCGCTACAATGAGCAGTTCTTC; cdr3_aa: CASILGQGRYNEQFF
clone_size: .; j_call: TRBJ2-7; v_call: TRBV4-3; d_call: .; cdr3_nt: TGCGCCAGCAGCCAAGACCCTGCCGGGAGAGTACTTGACGAGCAGTACTTC; cdr3_aa: CASSQDPAGRVLDEQYF
clone_size: .; j_call: TRBJ2-1; v_call: TRBV9; d_call: .; cdr3_nt: TGTGCCAGCAGCCTAGGGTCTAGCTCGGCCTCCAATGAGCAGTTCTTC; cdr3_aa: CASSLGSSSASNEQFF
clone_size: .; j_call: TRBJ2-1; v_call: TRBV5-4; d_call: .; cdr3_nt: TGTGCCAGCAGCGCGCCAATGGAGGGGGCATATGAGCAGTTCTTC; cdr3_aa: CASSAPMEGAYEQFF
clone_size: .; j_call: TRBJ1-5; v_call: TRBV19; d_call: .; cdr3_nt: TGTGCCAGTAGTATAGTAAGGGACCGTAATCAGCCCCAGCATTTT; cdr3_aa: CASSIVRDRNQPQHF
clone_size: .; j_call: TRBJ1-1; v_call: TRBV7-9; d_call: .; cdr3_nt: TGTGCCAGCAGCTTAGGTACAGGAGGGTTGGGAAACACTGAAGCTTTCTTT; cdr3_aa: CASSLGTGGLGNTEAFF
clone_size: .; j_call: TRBJ2-7; v_call: TRBV5-1; d_call: .; cdr3_nt: TGCGCCAGCAGCTTGTTCCGAGCGCCATTCTACGAGCAGTACTTC; cdr3_aa: CASSLFRAPFYEQYF
clone_size: .; j_call: TRBJ2-1; v_call: TRBV10-3; d_call: .; cdr3_nt: TGTGCCATCAGTGACCTGGACTCTATTGGGAATGAGCAGTTCTTC; cdr3_aa: CAISDLDSIGNEQFF
clone_size: .; j_call: TRBJ1-1; v_call: TRBV5-6; d_call: .; cdr3_nt: TGTGCCAGCAGCTTGGGCCGGAACACTGAAGCTTTCTTT; cdr3_aa: CASSLGRNTEAFF
clone_size: .; j_call: TRBJ2-1; v_call: TRBV11-2; d_call: TRBD2; cdr3_nt: TGTGCCAGCAGCTTACCTAGCGGGGCCTTCAATGAGCAGTTCTTC; cdr3_aa: CASSLPSGAFNEQFF
clone_size: .; j_call: TRBJ1-1; v_call: TRBV29-1; d_call: TRBD1; cdr3_nt: TGCAGCGTTGGGCCCGGGACAGGGACTGAAGCTTTCTTT; cdr3_aa: CSVGPGTGTEAFF
clone_size: .; j_call: TRBJ1-5; v_call: TRBV6-5; d_call: .; cdr3_nt: TGTGCCAGCAGTACGCGGCAGCTAAATCAGCCCCAGCATTTT; cdr3_aa: CASSTRQLNQPQHF
clone_size: .; j_call: TRBJ1-1; v_call: TRBV7-6; d_call: .; cdr3_nt: TGTGCCAGCAGCCCGTCCCGGGGCACTGAAGCTTTCTTT; cdr3_aa: CASSPSRGTEAFF
clone_size: .; j_call: TRBJ2-7; v_call: TRBV27; d_call: .; cdr3_nt: TGTGCCAGCAGTTATGCAGGGTTCGAGCAGTACTTC; cdr3_aa: CASSYAGFEQYF
clone_size: once; j_call: TRBJ2-1; v_call: TRBV10-3; d_call: TRBD2; cdr3_nt: TGTGCCATCAGTGAGACGGGACTAGCGGCCTACAATGAGCAGTTCTTC; cdr3_aa: CAISETGLAAYNEQFF
clone_size: .; j_call: TRBJ2-7; v_call: TRBV9; d_call: .; cdr3_nt: TGTGCCAGCAGCCCCCTACTTGGGGCCGGCGAGCAGTACTTC; cdr3_aa: CASSPLLGAGEQYF
clone_size: .; j_call: TRBJ1-2; v_call: TRBV28; d_call: .; cdr3_nt: TGTGCCAGCAGTTTCTATACAGGGACCGACTATGGCTACACCTTC; cdr3_aa: CASSFYTGTDYGYTF
clone_size: .; j_call: TRBJ2-7; v_call: TRBV11-2; d_call: TRBD2; cdr3_nt: TGTGCCAGCAGCTCGTTAGCGGGAGAGGGCGAGCAGTACTTC; cdr3_aa: CASSSLAGEGEQYF
clone_size: .; j_call: TRBJ2-7; v_call: TRBV5-1; d_call: .; cdr3_nt: TGCGCCAGCAGCTTGTATCTGTCCCCAGGGGAGCAGTACTTC; cdr3_aa: CASSLYLSPGEQYF
clone_size: .; j_call: TRBJ2-3; v_call: TRBV6-5; d_call: .; cdr3_nt: TGTGCCAGCAGTTACTCGGAGGGTACAGGCCCAGATACGCAGTATTTT; cdr3_aa: CASSYSEGTGPDTQYF
clone_size: .; j_call: TRBJ2-1; v_call: TRBV5-6; d_call: TRBD1; cdr3_nt: TGTGCCAGCAGCTTGGTAGGGACAGGGTACAGGAGGCACTACAATGAGCAGTTCTTC; cdr3_aa: CASSLVGTGYRRHYNEQFF
clone_size: .; j_call: TRBJ2-5; v_call: TRBV5-4; d_call: .; cdr3_nt: TGTGCCAGCAGCTTGATTGGAGGCAACCAAGAGACCCAGTACTTC; cdr3_aa: CASSLIGGNQETQYF
clone_size: .; j_call: TRBJ1-1; v_call: TRBV18; d_call: .; cdr3_nt: TGTGCCAGCTCAAAGGGGTCAGGGTTTATGAACACTGAAGCTTTCTTT; cdr3_aa: CASSKGSGFMNTEAFF
clone_size: .; j_call: TRBJ2-7; v_call: TRBV6-1; d_call: .; cdr3_nt: TGTGCCAGCAGTGATCGACCCCCCCCGGGGCCCGAGCAGTACTTC; cdr3_aa: CASSDRPPPGPEQYF
clone_size: .; j_call: TRBJ2-2; v_call: TRBV10-3; d_call: TRBD2; cdr3_nt: TGTGCCATCAGTGAAGGGCGGGAGTACACCGGGGAGCTGTTTTTT; cdr3_aa: CAISEGREYTGELFF
clone_size: .; j_call: TRBJ2-3; v_call: TRBV28; d_call: TRBD1; cdr3_nt: TGTGCCAGCAGTCTGCCTTCGACAGGGGGTTCCACAGATACGCAGTATTTT; cdr3_aa: CASSLPSTGGSTDTQYF
clone_size: .; j_call: TRBJ2-7; v_call: TRBV10-2; d_call: .; cdr3_nt: TGCGCCAGCAGTGTAGGGCATCTCTACGAGCAGTACTTC; cdr3_aa: CASSVGHLYEQYF
clone_size: .; j_call: TRBJ2-1; v_call: TRBV6-5; d_call: TRBD2; cdr3_nt: TGTGCCAGCAGTTACTCACTAGCGGGAGGTCGCAATGAGCAGTTCTTC; cdr3_aa: CASSYSLAGGRNEQFF
clone_size: .; j_call: TRBJ2-1; v_call: TRBV19; d_call: .; cdr3_nt: TGTGCCAGTAGTATACTAGATGGCTCCTACAATGAGCAGTTCTTC; cdr3_aa: CASSILDGSYNEQFF
clone_size: .; j_call: TRBJ2-7; v_call: TRBV7-9; d_call: TRBD2; cdr3_nt: TGTGCCAGCAGTACCGGGACTAGCGGGATCTCCTACGAGCAGTACTTC; cdr3_aa: CASSTGTSGISYEQYF
clone_size: .; j_call: TRBJ2-7; v_call: TRBV9; d_call: .; cdr3_nt: TGTGCCAGCAGCGGGGGGATAGGTAGCTACGAGCAGTACTTC; cdr3_aa: CASSGGIGSYEQYF
clone_size: .; j_call: TRBJ2-1; v_call: TRBV2; d_call: .; cdr3_nt: TGTGCCAGCAGTCCCCGTGGAATAGCGGACTCTTACAATGAGCAGTTCTTC; cdr3_aa: CASSPRGIADSYNEQFF
clone_size: .; j_call: TRBJ2-1; v_call: TRBV27; d_call: .; cdr3_nt: TGTGCCAGCAGTTTACTCGCGGACAATGAGCAGTTCTTC; cdr3_aa: CASSLLADNEQFF
clone_size: .; j_call: TRBJ1-1; v_call: TRBV27; d_call: .; cdr3_nt: TGTGCCAGCAGTTTATCCCCAGGAAAGTTGGAAGCTTTCTTT; cdr3_aa: CASSLSPGKLEAFF
clone_size: .; j_call: TRBJ2-1; v_call: TRBV27; d_call: TRBD2; cdr3_nt: TGTGCCAGCGTTCCCGGGACTAGCGGGATACACAATGAGCAGTTCTTC; cdr3_aa: CASVPGTSGIHNEQFF
clone_size: .; j_call: TRBJ2-3; v_call: TRBV5-6; d_call: .; cdr3_nt: TGTGCCAGCAGCTTGTACAGCAGCGACCCAACAGATACGCAGTATTTT; cdr3_aa: CASSLYSSDPTDTQYF
clone_size: .; j_call: TRBJ2-3; v_call: TRBV9; d_call: .; cdr3_nt: TGTGCCAGCAGCCCGGGGACGGACACAGATACGCAGTATTTT; cdr3_aa: CASSPGTDTDTQYF
clone_size: .; j_call: TRBJ2-7; v_call: TRBV27; d_call: TRBD1; cdr3_nt: TGTGCCAGCAGCCCCCGGGACAGCCGATACTACGAGCAGTACTTC; cdr3_aa: CASSPRDSRYYEQYF
clone_size: .; j_call: TRBJ1-1; v_call: TRBV7-8; d_call: .; cdr3_nt: TGTGCCAGCAGCGTACGATACCTAGGGACTGAAGCTTTCTTT; cdr3_aa: CASSVRYLGTEAFF
clone_size: .; j_call: TRBJ2-1; v_call: TRBV4-1; d_call: .; cdr3_nt: TGCGCCAGTCGGTTCGAATCGCACGTGGATAACGACAATGAGCAGTTCTTC; cdr3_aa: CASRFESHVDNDNEQFF
clone_size: once; j_call: TRBJ1-5; v_call: TRBV27; d_call: .; cdr3_nt: TGTGCCAGCAGCCCCGCGAGGGTCGGTCAGCCCCAGCATTTT; cdr3_aa: CASSPARVGQPQHF
clone_size: .; j_call: TRBJ2-1; v_call: TRBV12-2; d_call: .; cdr3_nt: TGTGCAAGTCGCTTAGCGTTCCTAATTAGACTAGCGGGGACCTACAATGAGCAGTTCTTC; cdr3_aa: CASRLAFLIRLAGTYNEQFF
clone_size: .; j_call: TRBJ2-1; v_call: TRBV7-3; d_call: TRBD1; cdr3_nt: TGTGCCAGCAGCTCACAGGGGGACGAGCAGTTCTTC; cdr3_aa: CASSSQGDEQFF
clone_size: .; j_call: TRBJ2-7; v_call: TRBV15; d_call: .; cdr3_nt: TGTGCCACCAGCAGCCAGGTGGGCGGAGCCTCTTCCTACGAGCAGTACTTC; cdr3_aa: CATSSQVGGASSYEQYF
clone_size: .; j_call: TRBJ2-3; v_call: TRBV7-9; d_call: .; cdr3_nt: TGTGCCAGCAGCCCAGGGTCGGGGGCAACAGATACGCAGTATTTT; cdr3_aa: CASSPGSGATDTQYF
clone_size: .; j_call: TRBJ1-5; v_call: TRBV7-8; d_call: TRBD1; cdr3_nt: TGTGCCAGCAGCCAAGGACAGGGAAATCAGCCCCAGCATTTT; cdr3_aa: CASSQGQGNQPQHF
clone_size: .; j_call: TRBJ1-5; v_call: TRBV28; d_call: .; cdr3_nt: TGTGCCAGCAGTGTTTTCGGGGGCACAAATCAGCCCCAGCATTTT; cdr3_aa: CASSVFGGTNQPQHF
clone_size: .; j_call: TRBJ2-3; v_call: TRBV6-6; d_call: TRBD2; cdr3_nt: TGTGCCAGCAGTTACAGCGCTAGCGGATGGGGAGATACGCAGTATTTT; cdr3_aa: CASSYSASGWGDTQYF
clone_size: once; j_call: TRBJ2-7; v_call: TRBV9; d_call: .; cdr3_nt: TGTGCCAGCAGCGTAGAGGGGCGCCTCAACTACGAGCAGTACTTC; cdr3_aa: CASSVEGRLNYEQYF
clone_size: .; j_call: TRBJ1-5; v_call: TRBV5-1; d_call: TRBD1; cdr3_nt: TGCGCCAGCAGCCTCGCCGGGACAGGCAATCAGCCCCAGCATTTT; cdr3_aa: CASSLAGTGNQPQHF
clone_size: .; j_call: TRBJ2-7; v_call: TRBV28; d_call: .; cdr3_nt: TGTGCCAGCAGCCAGACCTACGAGCAGTACTTC; cdr3_aa: CASSQTYEQYF
clone_size: .; j_call: TRBJ1-1; v_call: TRBV7-9; d_call: TRBD1; cdr3_nt: TGTGCCAGCAGCTCCCAGGGGGCTTATGTTTACACGGACACTGAAGCTTTCTTT; cdr3_aa: CASSSQGAYVYTDTEAFF
clone_size: .; j_call: TRBJ1-1; v_call: TRBV4-1; d_call: .; cdr3_nt: TGCGCCAGCAGCCAAACCCGTGTGGGCGCTTTCTTT; cdr3_aa: CASSQTRVGAFF
clone_size: once; j_call: TRBJ2-2; v_call: TRBV19; d_call: .; cdr3_nt: TGTGCCAGTAGTATAGGCCCGGCCGGGGGCGGGGAGCTGTTTTTT; cdr3_aa: CASSIGPAGGGELFF